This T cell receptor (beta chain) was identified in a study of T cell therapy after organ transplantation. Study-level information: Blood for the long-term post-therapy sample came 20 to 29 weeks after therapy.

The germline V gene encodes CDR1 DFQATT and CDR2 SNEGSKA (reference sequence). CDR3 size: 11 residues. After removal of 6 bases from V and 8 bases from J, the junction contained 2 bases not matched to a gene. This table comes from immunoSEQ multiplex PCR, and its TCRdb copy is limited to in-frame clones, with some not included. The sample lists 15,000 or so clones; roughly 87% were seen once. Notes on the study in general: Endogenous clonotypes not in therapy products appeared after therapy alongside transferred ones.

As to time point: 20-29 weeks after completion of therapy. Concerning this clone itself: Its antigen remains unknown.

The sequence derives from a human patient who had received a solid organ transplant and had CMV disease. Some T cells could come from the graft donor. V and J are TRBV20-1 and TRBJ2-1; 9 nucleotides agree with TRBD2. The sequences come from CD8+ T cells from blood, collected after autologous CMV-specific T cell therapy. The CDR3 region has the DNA TGCAGTGCAAGGACTAGCGATGAGCAGTTCTTC. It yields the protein CSARTSDEQFF.